The next 9 T cell receptor beta chains were all read from a single sample in a study of blood T cells in healthy people across ages. PCR was performed a second time for about 7 to 11 cycles using a sample-barcoded 5' primer and a J-beta primer mix. One entry per CDR3 protein, called by TCRdb with MiXCR from the 5' RACE reads. The table lists hundreds of thousands of distinct CDR3 sequences, approximately 40% of them singletons. The specimen sequenced was blood. Receptors were obtained from an elderly man in good health.

About this clonotype: At one end, the junction sequence differs from germline, possibly due to a read error. The V and J genes are TRBV7-2 and TRBJ2-7; 12 bases are a match to TRBD2. This CDR3 is built from 14 residues. Per the germline V gene, CDR1 is SGHTA and CDR2 is FQGNSA. CDR3 sequence reads: CASGLGLAGYEQYF. CDR3 nucleotide sequence: TGTGCCAGCGGCTTAGGACTAGCGGGATACGAGCAGTACTTC. Based on the CDR3 plus reference TRBV7-2 and TRBJ2-7, the full variable domain is GAGVSQSPSNKVTEKGKDVELRCDPISGHTALYWYRQSLGQGLEFLIYFQGNSAPDKSGLPSDRFSAERTGGSVSTLTIQRTQQEDSAVYLCASGLGLAGYEQYFGPGTRLTVT.

This clonotype was seen at least ten times. The chain is built from TRBV30 and TRBJ2-3, with 9 bases matching TRBD2. V lost 4 bases to trimming and J lost 6 bases; unmatched junction nucleotides: 5. The CDR3 loop spans 13 amino acids. The germline V gene has CDR1 GTSNPN and CDR2 SVGIG (reference sequence). The CDR3 region has the DNA TGTGCCTGGACCCGGCGGGAGGGTGATACGCAGTATTTT. Protein product: CAWTRREGDTQYF.

The chain uses TRBV5-6 and TRBJ1-1; no clear D gene. Germline lookup yields CDR1 SGHDT and CDR2 YYEEEE. Trimming cost V 5 bases and J 3 bases, with 17 bases left between them. The CDR3 length is 15 residues. CDR3 residues: CASSLSESPYTEAFF. The CDR3 DNA reads TGTGCCAGCAGTTTGAGTGAATCTCCGTACACTGAAGCTTTCTTT.

V gene TRBV15 combines with J gene TRBJ1-4; no reliable D call. The CDR3 is 14 amino acids. Deletions cut 5 bases from V and 1 base from J, with 8 bases between. Germline CDR1 reads LNHNV; CDR2 reads YYDKDF (reference sequence). The CDR3 protein is CATSPRRTNEKLFF. In nucleotides, the CDR3 is TGTGCCACCAGCCCGCGCAGAACTAATGAAAAACTGTTTTTT. The full variable domain, its missing parts supplied by reference TRBV15 and TRBJ1-4, is DAMVIQNPRYQVTQFGKPVTLSCSQTLNHNVMYWYQQKSSQAPKLLFHYYDKDFNNEADTPDNFQSRRPNTSFCFLDIRSPGLGDTAMYLCATSPRRTNEKLFFGSGTQLSVL.

This chain connects TRBV5-4 to TRBJ2-4, with 11 bases aligning to TRBD2. With V trimmed by 4 bases and J by 3 bases, 9 bases remained unmatched. This CDR3 has 17 residues. The germline gives CDR1 SGHNT, CDR2 YYREEE (reference sequence). The CDR3 spells CASSRGVAGGRKNIQYF. CDR3 nucleotide sequence: TGTGCCAGCAGCAGAGGGGTAGCGGGGGGGCGCAAAAACATTCAGTACTTC.

This clonotype was detected once. The rearrangement links TRBV9 to TRBJ2-7; 7 bases are shared with TRBD2. Losses at the gene ends were 0 bases for V and 8 bases for J; bases not matched to a gene: 8. This CDR3 region has 14 residues. The germline V gene has CDR1 SGDLS and CDR2 YYNGEE. The CDR3 nucleotides are TGTGCCAGCAGCGTAGAGTATAGGGGAGGGAAGCAGTACTTC. As protein: CASSVEYRGGKQYF.

The J gene is TRBJ2-2, the V gene TRBV5-1, with 7 bases matching TRBD1. The CDR3 runs to 16 residues. Trimming took 4 bases from V and 4 from J; bases not matched to a gene: 10. CDR1 is SGHRS and CDR2 is YFSETQ in the germline V gene. The CDR3 reads CASSPQTTGPTGELFF. The CDR3 DNA follows: TGCGCCAGCAGCCCCCAAACGACAGGGCCCACCGGGGAGCTGTTTTTT.

The chain recombines TRBV2 with TRBJ2-1; tentative D call: TRBD2 (5 bases). V lost 6 bases and J lost 7, with 13 bases in between. Germline loops: CDR1 SNHLY, CDR2 FYNNEI. CDR3 size: 13 residues. CDR3 sequence reads: CASSEVRGNEQFF. For the CDR3, the DNA is TGTGCCAGCAGCGAGGTACGGGGAAATGAGCAGTTCTTC.

This clonotype was observed a few times. The chain uses TRBV6-2 or TRBV6-3 and TRBJ2-5; 10 bases agree with TRBD1. The end of the DNA aligns better with TRBJ2-7, so the J call may be wrong. This CDR3 is built from 14 residues. Germline V gene data show CDR1 as MNHEY and CDR2 as SVGEGT. The DNA for the CDR3 is TGTGCCATCCGCGAGACAGGGGGCGCGTACGAGCAGTACTTC. Its translation: CAIRETGGAYEQYF.